This T cell receptor (beta chain) is drawn from a study of T cell responses to AZD1222 COVID-19 vaccine. Study outcomes and limitations: Clonal diversity was possibly underestimated, and white British individuals and females predominated among donors. Nearly half of spike-specific TCRs reportedly target variant regions that are unmutated in the B.1.351 and B.1.1.7 variants. Distributed over spike, vaccine-associated CD4 TCRs predominated at 160-218 and 743-854.

J gave up 4 bases and V 5 bases, and 6 bases lay outside the gene matches. The CDR3 consists of 14 residues. Germline CDR1 is MNHEY and CDR2 is SVGEGT. Only in-frame clones appear in the TCRdb table, and some are missing; sequencing was by immunoSEQ multiplex PCR. The data contain approximately 61,000 clones, 81% of them singletons. In regard to this clone: Its antigen remains unidentified.

The input for sequencing was peripheral blood, taken 28 days after the second AZD1222 dose. This receptor was identified in an adult who received the AZD1222 COVID-19 vaccine. This chain joins TRBV6-2 or TRBV6-3 and TRBJ2-5; TRBD2 aligns across 8 bases. CDR3 DNA: TGTGCCAGCAGTCAGCGGGAGATTACAGAGACCCAGTACTTC. Protein: CASSQREITETQYF.